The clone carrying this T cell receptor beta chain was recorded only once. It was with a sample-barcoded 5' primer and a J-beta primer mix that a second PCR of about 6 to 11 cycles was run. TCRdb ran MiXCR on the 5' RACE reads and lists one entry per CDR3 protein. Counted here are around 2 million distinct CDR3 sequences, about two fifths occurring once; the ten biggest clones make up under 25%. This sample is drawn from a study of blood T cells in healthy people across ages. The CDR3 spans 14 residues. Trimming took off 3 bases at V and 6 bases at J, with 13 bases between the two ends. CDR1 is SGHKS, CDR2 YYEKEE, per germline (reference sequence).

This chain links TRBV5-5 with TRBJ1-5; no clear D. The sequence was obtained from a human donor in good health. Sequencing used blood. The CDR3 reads CASSSYVGFQPQHF. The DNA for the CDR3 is TGTGCCAGCAGCTCCTATGTCGGTTTTCAGCCCCAGCATTTT.